This entry concerns a single TCR beta chain. What it binds is unknown. These data come from a study of graft-versus-host responses after intestinal transplantation. Study as a whole: Anti-thymocyte globulin induction, then tacrolimus and steroids for two to four years, went to all recipients.

Whole-study findings and limits: Maximum circulating GvH clone levels tracked with early post-transplant HvG decreases. Recipient marrow held GvH clones, some first seen in ileum or blood. Clonal ratios of graft-versus-host to host-versus-graft in allografts were high for patients exhibiting graft-donor T cell macrochimerism.

This table comes from immunoSEQ multiplex PCR, and its TCRdb copy is limited to in-frame clones, with some not included. The repertoire consists of about 100,000 clones, with roughly nine tenths occurring once and the leading ten covering around 1%. The CDR3 contains 13 residues. Germline assignment: CDR1 SGHVS and CDR2 FQNEAQ. Trimming cost V 5 bases and J 4 bases, with 11 bases left between them. This clonotype originated in a human donor who was the organ donor for an intestinal transplant. This specimen was unstimulated CD4+ T cells sorted from spleen or lymph node cells, taken before transplant. The chain has TRBV7-8 and TRBJ1-2, with unresolved D. DNA of the CDR3: TGTGCCAGCAGCCCCTCTGGTCTCTATGGCTACACCTTC. Residues: CASSPSGLYGYTF.